This TCR beta chain was documented in a study of CD4 and CD8 cells across lung adenocarcinoma regions. The patients had localized lung adenocarcinoma, a non-small cell subtype. In TCRdb, the PCR reads were re-called with MiXCR into one record per CDR3 protein. Of under 13,000 distinct CDR3 sequences listed, roughly 50% are singletons. Germline CDR1 SGHTA, CDR2 FQGNSA. The CDR3 consists of 14 residues. The sample consisted of CD4+ T cells from the center of a lung tumor. The receptor comes from a male donor with lung adenocarcinoma. The CD4 and CD8 labels of this study may be unreliable. The chain recombines TRBV7-2 with TRBJ2-4; no clear D. The CDR3 bases are TGTGCGGGCAGCGTAGCCGCCGGCCTAGACACTCAGTACTTC. Its translation is CAGSVAAGLDTQYF. Complete variable domain (other parts from reference TRBV7-2 and TRBJ2-4): GAGVSQSPSNKVTEKGKDVELRCDPISGHTALYWYRQSLGQGLEFLIYFQGNSAPDKSGLPSDRFSAERTGGSVSTLTIQRTQQEDSAVYLCAGSVAAGLDTQYFGAGTRLSVL.